This TCR beta chain was captured by sequencing in a study of identical twins. Every one of the donors was a healthy Caucasian. A single record per CDR3 protein comes from TCRdb applying MiXCR to the 5' RACE reads. Of roughly 1.6 million distinct CDR3 sequences listed, around a third are singletons. This CDR3 has 13 amino acids. Trimming pared 5 bases from V and 1 base from J, leaving 9 bases between. The germline gives CDR1 SQVTM, CDR2 ANQGSEA. The sequence was obtained from a newborn girl in good health. The sequenced sample was cord blood. This chain links TRBV29-1 with TRBJ1-5; D call uncertain. The CDR3 nucleotides read TGCAGCGTTCTCAGTTCCAGCAATCAGCCCCAGCATTTT. Encoded protein: CSVLSSSNQPQHF. The complete variable domain, with remaining parts taken from reference TRBV29-1 and TRBJ1-5, reads SAVISQKPSRDICQRGTSLTIQCQVDSQVTMMFWYRQQPGQSLTLIATANQGSEATYESGFVIDKFPISRPNLTFSTLTVSNMSPEDSSIYLCSVLSSSNQPQHFGDGTRLSIL.